The present T cell receptor (beta chain) was sequenced within a study of blood T cell repertoires in COVID-19. Germline CDR1 reads MDHEN; CDR2 reads SYDVKM. J lost 2 bases, V lost 6 bases, and 21 bases had no gene match. CDR3 length: 19 amino acids. Sequenced by immunoSEQ multiplex PCR; TCRdb stores in-frame clones only, minus some. This table holds tens of thousands of clones, roughly 88% found once. This TCR derives from a man older than 75 with active or convalescent COVID-19. The gene calls are TRBV28 and TRBJ1-1; 7 bases are a match to TRBD1. The sequenced material came from peripheral blood. The chain's CDR3 is CASSLSDRVLGQRNTEAFF. The CDR3 DNA reads as TGTGCCAGCAGCCTCTCCGACAGGGTTTTGGGGCAGCGTAACACTGAAGCTTTCTTT.